The source of this T cell receptor beta chain is a study of blood T cell repertoires in COVID-19 (dated by TCRdb to 2018 to 2020). At the level of the whole study: The collaborator samples originated in the United States, Italy and Spain and spanned the acute and convalescent phases of COVID-19. A freely available public database, intended as a resource for researchers studying the immune response to SARS-CoV-2, is where the repertoires were released. Deeply sampled blood TCRbeta repertoires from subjects exposed to, actively infected with, or recovered from COVID-19 were included in the dataset. The material from the prospective study consisted of cDNA or gDNA derived from T cells, B-cell-depleted T cells, or PBMCs. The samples were drawn from the first 160 participants of the ongoing ImmuneRACE study and from 950 to 1,500 subjects provided by 6 global collaborators. Where available, HLA class I and class II types were taken from metadata supplied by the sample provider and were not determined by assay-based typing. The sample metadata nearly always contained a de-identified subject ID, COVID-19 status, age in years and sex. Points the paper makes about the study in general: Clinical and demographic metadata were provided uncurated, with the amount varying by source and participant.

For this clone: This clone's antigen is unknown. Nothing much larger sits one base from this clone, and base qualities are not available.

Whole blood was collected in K2EDTA tubes by collaborating institutions according to the institutions' own protocols. For TCRbeta analysis, collaborators shipped samples in one of three forms: frozen whole blood, isolated PBMCs, or DNA extracted from either of those sample types. TCRbeta CDR3 regions were amplified from genomic DNA using the immunoSEQ Assay, a bias-controlled multiplex PCR. From the authors' description of their analysis: Nucleated cell counts per sample were estimated from amplification of reference gene primers within the assay. To quantify the absolute abundance of each unique TCRbeta CDR3 rearrangement, sequence reads were collapsed and filtered. Productive Simpson clonality was computed per sample as the square root of Simpson's diversity index over productive rearrangements. TCRdb re-hosts the immuneACCESS table, in-frame sequences only. Its copies lack some clones; in the studies checked, an unresolved V gene accounts for under half of them, and the cause for the rest is not known. Clone size and the V and J calls come from that table; the DNA yielded D and trimming. The sample table contains under 300,000 clones; only one count was recorded for roughly 86% of them. The ten largest account for approximately 6.8% of the sample.

Sequencing was done on a sample of peripheral blood. The TCR comes from a woman in her sixties or seventies with active or convalescent COVID-19.

CDR3 region: CASSAPHRVEAFF. In nucleotide form, the sequence is TGTGCCAGCAGCGCCCCGCACAGGGTTGAAGCTTTCTTT. The chain employs TRBV9 and TRBJ1-1, and TRBD1 may be the D gene, going by 6 matching bases. In the germline V gene, CDR1 corresponds to SGDLS and CDR2 to YYNGEE. At the junction V is shortened by 3 bases and J by 7 bases, with 13 bases in between. Spanning cysteine to phenylalanine, the CDR3 consists of 13 amino acids. Only CDR3 DNA is held: 39 bases, read in frame from base 1.